This TCR beta chain was captured in a study of control samples from healthy donors and cancer patients. The protocol was immunoSEQ multiplex PCR, while the TCRdb copy is restricted to in-frame clones and leaves out a portion. The data contain 90,000 to 100,000 clones, about 79% of them singletons. The origin of this receptor is a woman aged 25 to 39 in good health. Input material: blood.

The CDR3 DNA is TGTGCCAGCAGCTTGGTGGCGGGGGGCCACACTGAAGCTTTCTTT. This gives the protein CASSLVAGGHTEAFF. The chain uses TRBV5-6 and TRBJ1-1; a possible D gene is TRBD1 (6 bases). V was trimmed by 0 bases and J by 3 bases, leaving 12 bases between them. Germline CDR1 and CDR2: SGHDT and YYEEEE. The CDR3 has 15 residues. Looking up the rest from reference TRBV5-6 and TRBJ1-1 gives the full variable domain: DAGVTQSPTHLIKTRGQQVTLRCSPKSGHDTVSWYQQALGQGPQFIFQYYEEEERQRGNFPDRFSGHQFPNYSSELNVNALLLGDSALYLCASSLVAGGHTEAFFGQGTRLTVV.